This record covers a single T cell receptor (beta chain). Its specificity is unknown. Genomic DNA, the template, was used for profiling of the TCR beta VDJ and CDR3. One entry per CDR3 protein results from TCRdb running MiXCR on the reads. The sample has about 160,000 distinct CDR3 sequences, about half seen once. Patients picked for sequencing had shown CD8+CD57+ cell expansion detected by flow cytometry. There were no patients without severe acquired aplastic anemia. Therapy had not been given to patients before blood sampling. This CDR3 has 14 residues. The V gene's germline CDR1 is SQVTM and CDR2 ANQGSEA. V shed 3 bases and J shed 6 bases, with 18 bases lying between them. The source of the sample is a study of CD8+CD57+ T cells in acquired aplastic anemia. Whole-study context: Sorting CD4+ and CD8+ cells gave DNA averaging approximately 3 ug. General observations from the study: Found in both controls and patients were around 29 CD8+ CDR3 sequences.

The receptor was derived from a human donor with aplastic anemia. The chain employs TRBV29-1 and TRBJ2-7, with D tentatively TRBD1 (6 bases). Material for sequencing was sorted CD4+, CD8+, or CD8+CD57+ T cells (not recorded which) from PBMCs. Here the CDR3 reads CSVELQGERAEQYF. Here the CDR3 DNA reads TGCAGCGTTGAGCTACAGGGAGAAAGAGCCGAGCAGTACTTC.